This is a list of T cell receptor beta chains from one sample in a study of cytomegalovirus exposure and HLA in healthy donors. Method: immunoSEQ multiplex PCR; TCRdb's copy keeps in-frame clones and lacks some. The data contain about 140,000 clones, about 80% of them seen just once; the ten biggest clones take up about 1.5%. Sequencing was performed on PBMCs. These receptor sequences come from a man aged 25-45 years in good health and CMV-seropositive. Each CDR3 is given with its conserved first and last residue. The D gene is left open where the match is weak. A row's size may be missing; if present it is once, few, many or a size class.

TRBD2	NA	TRBV5-4	TRBJ2-1	CASSLKLAGEVKLFF	TGTGCCAGCAGCTTAAAACTAGCGGGAGAGGTGAAGCTGTTCTTC
TRBD1	NA	TRBV6-1	TRBJ1-2	CASSNGQGWVRGYTF	TGTGCCAGCAGTAATGGACAGGGTTGGGTGCGTGGCTACACCTTC
NA	NA	TRBV19	TRBJ2-3	CASSPSGTLWEDTQYF	TGTGCCAGTAGTCCCTCCGGGACATTGTGGGAAGATACGCAGTATTTT
NA	few	TRBV2	TRBJ2-7	CASSEEVGATYEQYF	TGTGCCAGCAGTGAAGAGGTGGGCGCTACCTACGAGCAGTACTTC
TRBD1	NA	TRBV9	TRBJ1-2	CASSVATGDYGYTF	TGTGCCAGCAGCGTAGCTACAGGGGACTATGGCTACACCTTC
NA	NA	TRBV7-2	TRBJ2-3	CASSLRLALSTDTQYF	TGTGCCAGCAGCTTAAGGCTAGCGCTTAGCACAGATACGCAGTATTTT
TRBD2	NA	TRBV5-1	TRBJ2-3	CASSPMTSGRTDTQYF	TGCGCCAGCAGCCCGATGACTAGCGGGAGAACAGATACGCAGTATTTT
TRBD2	NA	TRBV6-5	TRBJ2-1	CATNSGGGYNEQFF	TGTGCCACCAATAGCGGGGGGGGCTACAATGAGCAGTTCTTC
NA	NA	TRBV6-5	TRBJ1-3	CASKLDSLSGNTIYF	TGTGCCAGTAAACTTGACTCCCTCTCTGGAAACACCATATATTTT
NA	NA	TRBV2	TRBJ2-7	CASSEAEVGEQYF	TGTGCCAGCAGTGAAGCTGAAGTCGGTGAGCAGTACTTC
TRBD2	NA	TRBV12-5	TRBJ2-3	CASAPGAGLLTDTQYF	TGTGCTAGTGCCCCTGGAGCGGGACTCTTGACAGATACGCAGTATTTT
TRBD1	many	TRBV6-5	TRBJ1-5	CASSSSGGAGQPQHF	TGTGCCAGCAGTTCCTCAGGGGGGGCAGGACAGCCCCAGCATTTT
TRBD2	NA	TRBV18	TRBJ2-5	CASSPPNSGDEETQYF	TGTGCCAGCTCACCACCAAATAGCGGGGATGAAGAGACCCAGTACTTC
NA	few	TRBV15	TRBJ2-3	CATSRERIPTDTQYF	TGTGCCACCAGCAGAGAGCGAATTCCAACAGATACGCAGTATTTT
NA	NA	TRBV11-1	TRBJ1-2	CASSLREGHYTF	TGTGCCAGCAGCTTAAGGGAAGGACACTACACCTTC
NA	NA	TRBV7-9	TRBJ2-7	CASSLVVSYEQYF	TGTGCCAGCAGCTTAGTAGTCTCCTACGAGCAGTACTTC
NA	NA	TRBV28	TRBJ2-2	CASTLGVTYVGELFF	TGTGCCAGCACCTTAGGGGTGACGTACGTCGGGGAGCTGTTTTTT
NA	NA	TRBV5-1	TRBJ2-5	CASSPGEIYQETQYF	TGCGCCAGCAGTCCAGGGGAGATTTACCAAGAGACCCAGTACTTC
NA	NA	TRBV7-7	TRBJ2-5	CASSYEPRAETQYF	TGTGCCAGCAGTTACGAGCCCCGTGCGGAGACCCAGTACTTC
TRBD2	once	TRBV9	TRBJ2-1	CASSVVPQREYNEQFF	TGTGCCAGCAGCGTAGTTCCCCAGCGGGAGTACAATGAGCAGTTCTTC
TRBD2	once	TRBV19	TRBJ2-1	CASSIVAGGPGQDEQFF	TGTGCCAGTAGTATAGTAGCGGGAGGGCCTGGACAGGATGAGCAGTTCTTC
NA	NA	TRBV6-5	TRBJ1-2	CASSYPPGADVTSTF	TGTGCCAGCAGTTACCCCCCTGGGGCCGACGTAACGAGCACCTTC
NA	NA	TRBV5-1	TRBJ2-1	CASSLTTEIMFF	TGCGCCAGCAGCTTGACGACAGAAATAATGTTCTTC
NA	NA	TRBV2	TRBJ1-1	CASRSGELNTEAFF	TGTGCCAGCAGATCGGGGGAACTGAACACTGAAGCTTTCTTT
TRBD1	NA	TRBV27	TRBJ2-2	CASRYGTGTGELFF	TGTGCCAGCAGATACGGGACAGGCACCGGGGAGCTGTTTTTT
TRBD1	once	TRBV5-4	TRBJ2-2	CASSLATGSGELFF	TGTGCCAGCAGCTTGGCGACAGGGAGCGGGGAGCTGTTTTTT
NA	NA	TRBV9	TRBJ2-7	CASSVDSSDYEQYF	TGTGCCAGCAGCGTAGATAGTAGCGACTACGAGCAGTACTTC
TRBD2	once	TRBV11-2	TRBJ2-2	CASSFSSGVRTGELFF	TGTGCCAGCAGCTTTAGTAGCGGGGTACGCACCGGGGAGCTGTTTTTT
NA	NA	TRBV27	TRBJ1-5	CASSLSSSSNQPQHF	TGTGCCAGCAGTTTATCGTCCAGTAGCAATCAGCCCCAGCATTTT
TRBD1	NA	TRBV19	TRBJ1-1	CASSEGAGGTEAFF	TGTGCCAGTTCAGAGGGGGCTGGGGGCACTGAAGCTTTCTTT
NA	NA	TRBV6-6	TRBJ2-2	CATDRGHNPGELFF	TGTGCCACCGACCGGGGACATAATCCCGGGGAGCTGTTTTTT
TRBD1	NA	TRBV7-3	TRBJ1-1	CASSPNTGAEAFF	TGTGCCAGCAGCCCAAACACAGGGGCTGAAGCTTTCTTT
TRBD1	NA	TRBV6-6	TRBJ2-1	CASSRDREVNEQFF	TGTGCCAGCAGCCGGGACAGGGAGGTGAATGAGCAGTTCTTC
NA	NA	TRBV28	TRBJ1-6	CASSLWGGPNSPLHF	TGTGCCAGCAGTTTATGGGGCGGGCCTAATTCACCCCTCCACTTT
TRBD2	few	TRBV7-2	TRBJ2-7	CASSPLRLSGRSNEQYF	TGTGCCAGCAGCCCATTACGACTTAGCGGGAGGTCCAACGAGCAGTACTTC
TRBD1	NA	TRBV5-8	TRBJ1-4	CASSLDQRGHEKLFF	TGTGCCAGCAGCTTGGATCAGAGGGGGCATGAAAAACTGTTTTTT
NA	NA	TRBV19	TRBJ2-3	CASSIEGSSFTDTQYF	TGTGCCAGTAGTATAGAAGGTAGCAGCTTCACAGATACGCAGTATTTT
TRBD2	once	TRBV2	TRBJ2-5	CASSRLAGGVETQYF	TGTGCCAGCAGTCGACTAGCGGGGGGGGTGGAGACCCAGTACTTC
TRBD2	NA	TRBV7-2	TRBJ2-5	CASSLQRGYQETQYF	TGTGCCAGCAGCTTACAGCGGGGGTACCAAGAGACCCAGTACTTC
TRBD1	once	TRBV19	TRBJ1-5	CASSFTGGNQPQHF	TGTGCCAGTAGTTTCACAGGGGGTAATCAGCCCCAGCATTTT
NA	NA	TRBV10-3	TRBJ2-7	CAISEQNRGREQYF	TGTGCCATCAGTGAGCAGAATAGGGGCAGGGAGCAGTACTTC
TRBD1	NA	TRBV5-1	TRBJ1-6	CASSFGTGSSPLHF	TGCGCCAGCAGCTTCGGGACAGGATCTTCACCCCTCCACTTT
NA	NA	TRBV11-1	TRBJ1-1	CASSLGEFTEAFF	TGTGCCAGCAGCTTAGGTGAGTTCACTGAAGCTTTCTTT
TRBD1	NA	TRBV15	TRBJ1-5	CATSRGVGTGNQPQHF	TGTGCCACCAGCAGAGGTGTAGGGACAGGGAATCAGCCCCAGCATTTT
NA	NA	TRBV5-1	TRBJ2-7	CASSPGYSYEQYF	TGCGCCAGCAGTCCAGGGTACAGCTACGAGCAGTACTTC